What follows are 16 T cell receptor beta chains derived from one specimen sequenced in a study of tumor and adjacent non-tumor tissue in lung cancer. A modified ARM-PCR protocol with three rounds of nested PCR amplified TCRbeta. In TCRdb, the multiplex PCR reads were re-called with MiXCR into one record per CDR3 protein. Counted here are approximately 120,000 distinct CDR3 sequences, around 75% occurring once; the ten biggest clones make up 30% to 45%. The template was RNA from unsorted bulk tissue. Sample: lung tumor tissue. These receptor sequences come from a woman aged 55-69 years with non-small cell lung cancer.

Note on this clonotype: One junction end does not reproduce the germline sequence, and a read error may be involved. This rearrangement joins TRBV29-1 to TRBJ2-5, with 8 bases lining up with TRBD2. This CDR3 comprises 14 residues. Germline V gives CDR1 SQVTM, CDR2 ANQGSEA. For the CDR3, the DNA is TGCAGCTTTCCGATGGGGGCGGGAGGAGATACCCAATACTTC. Its translation: CSFPMGAGGDTQYF. Full variable domain (rest looked up from reference TRBV29-1 and TRBJ2-5): SAVISQKPSRDICQRGTSLTIQCQVDSQVTMMFWYRQQPGQSLTLIATANQGSEATYESGFVIDKFPISRPNLTFSTLTVSNMSPEDSSIYLCSFPMGAGGDTQYFGPGTRLLVL.

With regard to this clonotype: One junction end does not reproduce the germline sequence, and a read error may be involved. V gene TRBV4-1 combines with J gene TRBJ2-1; D may correspond to TRBD1 or TRBD2 (6 bases each). The germline V gene encodes CDR1 MGHRA and CDR2 YSYEKL. The CDR3 is 16 residues long. This CDR3 reads CASSRPASVGANEQFF. CDR3 coding DNA: TGCGCCAGCAGCCGCCCAGCTAGCGTGGGGGCCAATGAGCAATTCTTC.

Concerning this clonotype: Without the conserved terminal phenylalanine or tryptophan, this CDR3 likely stems from a read error. The chain is built from TRBV20-1 and TRBJ2-7, with TRBD2 identical over 13 bases. The CDR3 sequence is 17 residues long. CDR1 DFQATT and CDR2 SNEGSKA come from the germline V gene (reference sequence). Trimming at V came to 6 bases and at J to 4 bases, leaving 15 bases not matched to a gene. CDR3: CSAMGLAGNKSNYEQYY. CDR3 DNA sequence: TGCAGTGCCATGGGACTAGCGGGGAACAAATCTAATTACGAGCAGTACTAC.

The rearrangement uses TRBV12-3 or TRBV12-4 and TRBJ2-7; D gene unclear. V was trimmed by 8 bases and J by 1 base, leaving 6 bases between them. The CDR3 is 11 residues long. The CDR3 spells CASENSYEQYF. DNA of the CDR3: TGTGCCAGCGAGAATTCCTACGAGCAGTACTTC.

In this sample, this clonotype turned up many times. The CDR3 spells CASCEEGGGSQPQHF. The CDR3 coding sequence is TGTGCCAGCTGTGAAGAAGGGGGCGGGAGTCAGCCCCAGCATTTT. This chain uses TRBV6-2 or TRBV6-3 with TRBJ1-5; 7 bases align to TRBD1. Germline loops: CDR1 MNHEY, CDR2 SVGEGT. The CDR3 contains 15 residues. V trimming: 8 bases; J trimming: 6 bases; junction bases outside the gene matches: 13.

On this clonotype itself: One end of the junction does not line up with germline, which may come from a read error. The chain recombines TRBV20-1 with TRBJ2-3, with 9 bases fitting TRBD2. CDR3 length: 17 residues. Germline lookup yields CDR1 DFQATT and CDR2 SNEGSKA (reference sequence). The CDR3 DNA follows: TGCAGTGCTAGGGGAACCCCTAGTGGGACTAGCACAGATATGCAGTATTTT. The encoded protein is CSARGTPSGTSTDMQYF.

As regards this clonotype: An end of the junction does not agree with germline; a read error may underlie this. The chain has TRBV5-6 and TRBJ1-1; the D gene is possibly TRBD1 (6 bases). The CDR3 spans 15 residues. In germline, CDR1 is SGHDT, CDR2 YYEEEE. CDR3 bases: TGTGCCAGCAGCCAGGGGTGGGGAATGAATACAGAAGCTTACTTT. Translating it yields CASSQGWGMNTEAYF.

The chain has TRBV6-2 or TRBV6-3 and TRBJ1-2, with D hard to call. CDR3 length equals 15 residues. The germline gives CDR1 MNHEY, CDR2 SVGEGT. V gave up 7 bases and J gave up 6 bases, with 21 bases separating them. The DNA of the CDR3 is TGTGCCAGCACCCCCAAGGAGAGGCCCTACCATGGCTACACCTTC. Encoded protein: CASTPKERPYHGYTF.

This clonotype was observed many times. The chain employs TRBV29-1 and TRBJ1-2; weak D call: TRBD1 (5 bases). The CDR3 is made up of 11 amino acids. Germline V gives CDR1 SQVTM, CDR2 ANQGSEA. V lost 7 bases and J lost 4, with 10 bases in between. The DNA of the CDR3 is TGCAGCGGCGGGACGGGCTATGGCTACACCTTC. This sequence encodes CSGGTGYGYTF.

Points on this clonotype: This may be a read error: a much more frequent sequence differs by one nucleotide. V and J are TRBV29-1 and TRBJ2-3; 7 bases fit TRBD2. After removal of 6 bases from V and 4 bases from J, the junction contained 10 bases not matched to a gene. Germline CDR1 reads SQVTM; CDR2 reads ANQGSEA. The CDR3 contains 14 residues. The CDR3 loop is CSVGVTREADTQYF. CDR3 sequence (DNA): TGCAGCGTCGGGGTGACACGGGAGGCAGATACGCAGTATTTT.

Details on this clonotype: The junction does not match germline at one end; this may be a read error. The chain has TRBV11-2 and TRBJ2-3; either TRBD1 or TRBD2 may fit D (5 bases each). The CDR3 has 15 amino acids. CDR1 and CDR2 (germline): SGHAT, FQNNGV. The CDR3 protein is CASSATGTAMNTLYF. The CDR3 coding sequence is TGTGCCAGCAGCGCCACCGGGACGGCCATGAATACGCTGTATTTT.

Concerning this clonotype itself: A read error is likely, as this CDR3 ends without the conserved phenylalanine or tryptophan. The chain uses TRBV6-5 and TRBJ2-5; TRBD1 matches 9 bases. With 4 bases clipped from V and 2 bases from J, the junction kept 5 bases outside the gene matches. The CDR3 is 15 amino acids. The germline gives CDR1 MNHEY, CDR2 SVGAGI. CDR3 in DNA: TGTGCCAGCAGTTTAACAGGGGGCCCGCAAGAGACCCAGTACATC. This gives the protein CASSLTGGPQETQYI.

The genes are TRBV28 and TRBJ2-1, with D possibly matching TRBD2 (6 bases). CDR1 MDHEN and CDR2 SYDVKM come from the germline V gene. With 10 bases removed from V and 4 bases from J, the gap between germline ends came to 23 bases. The CDR3 runs to 16 residues. Here the CDR3 reads CANTLWGTAGYNEQFF. In DNA, the CDR3 is TGTGCCAACACTTTATGGGGGACTGCGGGATACAATGAGCAGTTCTTC.

Points on this clonotype: A much larger clone lies a single base off, so this may be a read error. The chain combines TRBV4-1 with TRBJ1-6; no reliable D call. Germline loops: CDR1 MGHRA, CDR2 YSYEKL. CDR3 length equals 15 residues. CDR3 sequence: CASSQRAMANSRLHF. CDR3 coding DNA: TGCGCCAGCAGCCAAAGGGCGATGGCTAATTCACGCCTCCACTTT.

With respect to this clonotype: The junction shows a germline mismatch at one end, possibly a read error. The rearrangement joins TRBV4-3 to TRBJ2-5, with TRBD1 matching over 7 bases. The CDR3 extends over 14 amino acids. Germline assignment: CDR1 LGHNA and CDR2 YSLEER. CDR3 DNA: TGCACCAGCAGCCAAGGGACAGCCCAAGAGATCCAGTATTTC. Its protein product is CTSSQGTAQEIQYF.

Of note for this clonotype: It may be a read error: a sequence one base away is much more abundant. The chain links TRBV5-1 to TRBJ2-5; possibly TRBD1 or TRBD2 for D (5 bases each). Trimming removed 9 bases at V and 2 bases at J, with 20 bases between. CDR1 and CDR2 from the germline V gene are SGHRS and YFSETQ. There are 15 residues in the CDR3. The DNA of the CDR3 is TGCGCCAACAGGTCCTTTTACAGCGGTCAAGAGACCCAGTACTTC. It yields the protein CANRSFYSGQETQYF.